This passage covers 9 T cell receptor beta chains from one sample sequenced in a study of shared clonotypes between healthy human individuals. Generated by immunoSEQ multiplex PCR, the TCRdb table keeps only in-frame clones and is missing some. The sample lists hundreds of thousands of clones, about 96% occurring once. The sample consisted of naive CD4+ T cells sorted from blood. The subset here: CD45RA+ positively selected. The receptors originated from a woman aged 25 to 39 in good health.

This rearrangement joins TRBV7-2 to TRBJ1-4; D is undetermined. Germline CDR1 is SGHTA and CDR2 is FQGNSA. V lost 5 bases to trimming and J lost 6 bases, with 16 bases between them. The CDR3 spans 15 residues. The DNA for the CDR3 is TGTGCCAGCAGCCCCCTCGGGCAAGACGATGAAAAACTGTTTTTT. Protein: CASSPLGQDDEKLFF.

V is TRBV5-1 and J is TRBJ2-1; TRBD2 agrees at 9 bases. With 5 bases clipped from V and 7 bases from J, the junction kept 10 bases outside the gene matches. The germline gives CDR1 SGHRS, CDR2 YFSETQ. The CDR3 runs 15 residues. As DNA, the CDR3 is TGCGCCAGCAGTTTGACTAGCGGAGCTAATAATGAGCAGTTCTTC. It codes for CASSLTSGANNEQFF.

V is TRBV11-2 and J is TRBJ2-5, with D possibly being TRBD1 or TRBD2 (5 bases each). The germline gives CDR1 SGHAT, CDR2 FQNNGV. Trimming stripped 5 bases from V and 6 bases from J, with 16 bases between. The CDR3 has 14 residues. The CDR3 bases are TGTGCCAGCAGCACGCTGGGACCACAGAAGACCCAGTACTTC. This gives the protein CASSTLGPQKTQYF.

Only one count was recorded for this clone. In DNA form, the CDR3 reads TGCGCCAGCAGCCCCCCTGCGGATATTAAGCAGTTCTTC. Protein: CASSPPADIKQFF. The chain joins TRBV5-1 to TRBJ2-1; D is unclear. V lost 4 bases and J 11 bases, leaving 16 bases between the germline ends. The CDR3 has 13 residues. Germline V gene data show CDR1 as SGHRS and CDR2 as YFSETQ. The full variable domain, in which reference TRBV5-1 and TRBJ2-1 provide the parts outside the CDR3, is KAGVTQTPRYLIKTRGQQVTLSCSPISGHRSVSWYQQTPGQGLQFLFEYFSETQRNKGNFPGRFSGRQFSNSRSEMNVSTLELGDSALYLCASSPPADIKQFFGPGTRLTVL.

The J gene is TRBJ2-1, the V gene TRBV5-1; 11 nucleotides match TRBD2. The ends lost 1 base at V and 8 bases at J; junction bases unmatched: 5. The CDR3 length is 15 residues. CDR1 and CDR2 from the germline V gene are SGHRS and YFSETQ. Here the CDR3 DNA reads TGCGCCAGCAGCTTGCGGGCTAGCGGGAGGCATGAGCAGTTCTTC. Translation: CASSLRASGRHEQFF.

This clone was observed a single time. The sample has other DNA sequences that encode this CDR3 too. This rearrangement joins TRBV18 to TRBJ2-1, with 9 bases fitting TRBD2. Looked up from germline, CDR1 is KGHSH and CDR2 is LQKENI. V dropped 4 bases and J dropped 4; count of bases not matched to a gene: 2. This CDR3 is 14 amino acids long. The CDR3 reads CASSLAGVYNEQFF. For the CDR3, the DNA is TGTGCCAGCTCACTAGCGGGAGTTTACAATGAGCAGTTCTTC.

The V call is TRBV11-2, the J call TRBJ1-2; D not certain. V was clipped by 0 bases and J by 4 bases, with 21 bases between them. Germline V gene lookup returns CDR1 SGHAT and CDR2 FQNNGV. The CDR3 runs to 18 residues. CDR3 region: CASSLDHRINVDLYGYTF. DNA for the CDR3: TGTGCCAGCAGCTTAGATCACCGTATAAATGTGGATCTCTATGGCTACACCTTC.

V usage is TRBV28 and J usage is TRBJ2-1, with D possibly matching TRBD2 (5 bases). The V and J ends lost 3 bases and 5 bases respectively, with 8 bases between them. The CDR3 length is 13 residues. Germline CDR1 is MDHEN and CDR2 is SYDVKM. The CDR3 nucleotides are TGTGCCAGCAGTTTGAGCGGTGACAATGAGCAGTTCTTC. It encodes CASSLSGDNEQFF.

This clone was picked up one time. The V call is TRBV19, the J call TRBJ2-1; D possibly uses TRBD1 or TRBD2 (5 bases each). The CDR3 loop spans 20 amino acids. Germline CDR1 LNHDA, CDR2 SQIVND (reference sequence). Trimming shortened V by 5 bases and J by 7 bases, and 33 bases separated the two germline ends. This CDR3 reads CASSASPLVTGTSEVNEQFF. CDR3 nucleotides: TGTGCCAGTAGTGCCTCCCCCCTTGTAACCGGGACGAGTGAAGTTAATGAGCAGTTCTTC.